These T cell receptor beta chains were read from a single sample in a study of blood T cell repertoires in COVID-19. Measured with immunoSEQ multiplex PCR; TCRdb has only the in-frame clones, and not every one. The data hold 150,000 to 200,000 clones, with approximately 83% observed a single time. The specimen was peripheral blood. The receptors derive from a man aged 55 to 70 with acute or convalescent COVID-19. CDR3s include the opening cysteine and the closing phenylalanine or tryptophan. Fields, in order: CDR3 protein, CDR3 DNA, D gene, V gene, clone size, J gene. The D gene is left open where the match is weak. The size of a clone is reported for some rows only, either as once, few or many, or as a class for expanded clones.

CASRDRGNTGELFF | TGTGCCAGCAGGGACAGGGGAAATACCGGGGAGCTGTTTTTT | TRBD1 | TRBV25-1 | - | TRBJ2-2
CASSLETSGSGDTQYF | TGTGCCAGCAGCTTAGAGACTAGCGGGAGTGGAGATACGCAGTATTTT | TRBD2 | TRBV11-3 | - | TRBJ2-3
CASSQRGRNTGELFF | TGTGCCAGCAGCCAGAGGGGGCGGAACACCGGGGAGCTGTTTTTT | TRBD1 | TRBV3-1/TRBV3-2 | once | TRBJ2-2
CASSPEDYGYTF | TGTGCCAGCTCCCCCGAGGACTATGGCTACACCTTC | - | TRBV18 | - | TRBJ1-2
CASSNPAGVYGYTF | TGTGCCAGTAGTAACCCGGCCGGGGTCTATGGCTACACCTTC | - | TRBV19 | - | TRBJ1-2
CASSPRTGWGYTF | TGTGCCAGCAGCCCGCGGACAGGTTGGGGCTACACCTTC | TRBD1 | TRBV9 | once | TRBJ1-2
CASSGTGSHYGYTF | TGTGCCAGCAGTGGGACAGGGAGTCACTATGGCTACACCTTC | TRBD1 | TRBV2 | once | TRBJ1-2
CASSATGDSPLHF | TGTGCCAGCAGCGCTACAGGGGACTCACCCCTCCACTTT | TRBD1 | TRBV5-4 | - | TRBJ1-6
CASSLEGGTYEQYF | TGCGCCAGCAGCTTGGAAGGGGGCACCTACGAGCAGTACTTC | TRBD1 | TRBV5-1 | - | TRBJ2-7
CASSDQSGIGYTF | TGTGCCAGCAGTGACCAGTCGGGGATCGGCTACACCTTC | - | TRBV6-4 | - | TRBJ1-2
CASSKTGGQFSYEQYF | TGCGCCAGCAGCAAGACAGGGGGACAATTCTCCTACGAGCAGTACTTC | TRBD1 | TRBV5-1 | - | TRBJ2-7
CAWRSWGRNTEAFF | TGTGCCTGGAGATCCTGGGGCCGGAACACTGAAGCTTTCTTT | - | TRBV30 | - | TRBJ1-1
CASSQHTTTREQYF | TGTGCCAGCAGCCAACACACCACTACTCGGGAGCAGTACTTC | - | TRBV4-2 | - | TRBJ2-7
CASSFTSGIWDEQFF | TGTGCCAGCAGCTTTACTAGCGGCATCTGGGATGAGCAGTTCTTC | TRBD2 | TRBV7-3 | - | TRBJ2-1
CASRAQGPNTEAFF | TGTGCCAGCAGAGCACAGGGACCTAACACTGAAGCTTTCTTT | - | TRBV2 | - | TRBJ1-1
CASSYLTGAHEQYF | TGTGCCAGCAGTTACCTGACAGGGGCCCACGAGCAGTACTTC | TRBD1 | TRBV28 | - | TRBJ2-7
CASSVGGAGGGYEQYF | TGTGCCAGCAGCGTCGGGGGAGCGGGAGGAGGCTACGAGCAGTACTTC | TRBD2 | TRBV9 | - | TRBJ2-7
CASSSRTSGRGASTDTQYF | TGTGCCAGCAGCTCCCGGACTAGCGGGAGGGGAGCAAGCACAGATACGCAGTATTTT | TRBD2 | TRBV3-1/TRBV3-2 | - | TRBJ2-3
CASIKQGSTEAFF | TGTGCCAGCATTAAACAGGGATCCACTGAAGCTTTCTTT | - | TRBV6-5 | - | TRBJ1-1
CASSLDVWSSYEQYF | TGCGCCAGCAGCTTGGATGTTTGGAGCTCCTACGAGCAGTACTTC | - | TRBV5-1 | - | TRBJ2-7
CASSDRGTEAFF | TGTGCCAGCAGTGACCGAGGGACTGAAGCTTTCTTT | - | TRBV2 | - | TRBJ1-1
CASSETQRGTGELFF | TGTGCCAGCAGCGAAACTCAACGAGGAACCGGGGAGCTGTTTTTT | - | TRBV9 | - | TRBJ2-2
CASSFVRYNEQFF | TGTGCCAGCAGCTTTGTTAGATACAATGAGCAGTTCTTC | - | TRBV7-3 | - | TRBJ2-1
CASSPQGPGEAFF | TGTGCCAGCAGCCCACAGGGACCGGGAGAAGCTTTCTTT | - | TRBV7-3 | - | TRBJ1-1
CASSPWGRSYNEQFF | TGTGCCAGCAGCCCCTGGGGCCGGTCCTACAATGAGCAGTTCTTC | - | TRBV7-8 | - | TRBJ2-1
CASSGRTGGPFSYEQYF | TGTGCCAGCAGTGGGAGGACAGGGGGCCCTTTCTCCTACGAGCAGTACTTC | TRBD1 | TRBV6-1 | - | TRBJ2-7
CASSLQWSSGANVLTF | TGCGCCAGCAGCTTGCAATGGAGCTCTGGGGCCAACGTCCTGACTTTC | - | TRBV5-1 | - | TRBJ2-6
CASRRGASGANVLTF | TGTGCCAGCCGCCGAGGTGCGTCTGGGGCCAACGTCCTGACTTTC | - | TRBV5-8 | - | TRBJ2-6
CAVADRDRGLGGYTF | TGTGCCGTAGCAGACCGGGACAGGGGGCTGGGTGGCTACACCTTC | TRBD1 | TRBV30 | - | TRBJ1-2
CAISGLAGNSDTGELFF | TGTGCCATCAGTGGACTAGCGGGAAATTCGGACACCGGGGAGCTGTTTTTT | TRBD2 | TRBV10-3 | - | TRBJ2-2
CSAPGRYTF | TGCAGTGCTCCTGGCCGCTACACCTTC | - | TRBV20-1 | - | TRBJ1-2
CASRPGLSYEQYF | TGTGCCAGCAGACCGGGACTCTCCTACGAGCAGTACTTC | - | TRBV6-5 | - | TRBJ2-7
CATSDYYSSGANVLTF | TGTGCCACCAGTGATTATTACAGCTCTGGGGCCAACGTCCTGACTTTC | - | TRBV24-1 | - | TRBJ2-6
CASSPRDFRETQYF | TGTGCCAGCAGCCCTAGAGACTTCCGGGAGACCCAGTACTTC | - | TRBV2 | - | TRBJ2-5
CAEKQAYGYTF | TGTGCCGAAAAACAGGCTTATGGCTACACCTTC | - | TRBV30 | - | TRBJ1-2
CASSLRTSEGGELFF | TGCGCCAGCAGCCTCCGGACTAGCGAGGGCGGGGAGCTGTTTTTT | TRBD2 | TRBV5-1 | - | TRBJ2-2
CAIRGLAGGTGELFF | TGTGCCATCAGGGGACTAGCGGGAGGCACCGGGGAGCTGTTTTTT | TRBD2 | TRBV10-3 | once | TRBJ2-2
CASSLGGPPLGYTF | TGTGCCAGCAGTTTGGGGGGGCCCCCCCTTGGCTACACCTTC | - | TRBV28 | - | TRBJ1-2
CASSRTGEGNTIYF | TGCGCCAGCAGCCGGACAGGGGAAGGAAACACCATATATTTT | TRBD1 | TRBV5-1 | - | TRBJ1-3
CASSVGTGHGYTF | TGTGCCAGCAGCGTAGGGACAGGGCATGGCTACACCTTC | TRBD1 | TRBV9 | - | TRBJ1-2
CASSPLGLAGNTIYF | TGTGCCAGCAGCCCCTTAGGACTCGCTGGAAACACCATATATTTT | - | TRBV9 | few | TRBJ1-3